These T cell receptor beta chains were read from a single sample in a study of OX40 agonist ivuxolimab in advanced cancers. Generated by immunoSEQ multiplex PCR, the TCRdb table keeps only in-frame clones and is missing some. The repertoire holds some 66,000 clones, around four fifths seen once, with 2.5% in the top ten. Sequencing was performed on CD4+ or CD8+ T cells sorted from blood, taken in a trial of the OX40 agonist ivuxolimab. These receptors were collected from an adult with an advanced solid tumor such as melanoma, head and neck, liver or kidney cancer. Each CDR3 is given with its conserved first and last residue. Each record gives: CDR3 DNA, CDR3 protein, clone size, V gene, D gene, J gene. The D gene is left open where the match is weak. The size field is filled for only some rows; it gives once, few, many or a size class.

TGTGCCAGCAGCTTAGGGACAGGGATCTATGGCTACACCTTC	CASSLGTGIYGYTF	once	TRBV7-9	TRBD1	TRBJ1-2
TGTGCCAGCTCCGAAGGGGACACTGAAGCTTTCTTT	CASSEGDTEAFF	once	TRBV18	.	TRBJ1-1
TGTGCCAGTAGTATCCTTGACAGGGTCAGTGAGCAGTTCTTC	CASSILDRVSEQFF	.	TRBV19	TRBD1	TRBJ2-1
TGTGCCACTACGGGACTAGCGGGAGATTTAGGTGAGCAGTTCTTC	CATTGLAGDLGEQFF	once	TRBV19	TRBD2	TRBJ2-1
TGTGCCAGCAGCAGACAGGGGTTGTCCGAGACCCAGTACTTC	CASSRQGLSETQYF	.	TRBV6-1	TRBD1	TRBJ2-5
TGTGCCAGCAGCCAGGGTAACGGAGCTTTCTTT	CASSQGNGAFF	few	TRBV25-1	.	TRBJ1-1
TGTGCCACCAGCAGAGAGATTTCAGGGAGGGATGGCTACACCTTC	CATSREISGRDGYTF	.	TRBV15	.	TRBJ1-2
TGTGCCCTCCGGGGGAGCTCCTACAATGAGCAGTTCTTC	CALRGSSYNEQFF	once	TRBV10-3	.	TRBJ2-1
TGTGCCAGCAGCCGGCCCGGCTGGGGGCCCCAGCATTTT	CASSRPGWGPQHF	.	TRBV7-9	.	TRBJ1-5
TGTGCCAGTAGTATAAACAGGGCAGAGACCCAGTACTTC	CASSINRAETQYF	.	TRBV19	.	TRBJ2-5
TGTGCCAGTAGCTACAGGGGGGCCGACTACGAGCAGTACTTC	CASSYRGADYEQYF	.	TRBV19	TRBD1	TRBJ2-7
TGCGCCAGCAGTCAATCTCAGACTAGCGGGAGGGCCCGGTACGAGCAGTACTTC	CASSQSQTSGRARYEQYF	.	TRBV23-1	TRBD2	TRBJ2-7
TGTGCCAGCAGCTTAGCGCAAGCGGGAGTTGGCGAGACCCAGTACTTC	CASSLAQAGVGETQYF	.	TRBV7-8	TRBD2	TRBJ2-5
TGTGCCAGTAGTATAGTCGTGGCAGCTAGCACAGATACGCAGTATTTT	CASSIVVAASTDTQYF	few	TRBV19	.	TRBJ2-3
TGCGCCAGCAGGTTACAAGAGACCCAGTACTTC	CASRLQETQYF	once	TRBV5-1	.	TRBJ2-5
TGCGCCAGCAGCCAAGCGCCCAGCGAAAGCACAGATACGCAGTATTTT	CASSQAPSESTDTQYF	.	TRBV4-3	.	TRBJ2-3
TGTGCCGGCGGGGGAGGGCCGAACACCGGGGAGCTGTTTTTT	CAGGGGPNTGELFF	.	TRBV11-3	TRBD2	TRBJ2-2
TGTGCCAGCAGTCCCTCGGGACAGGGGTTTTTATACGAGCAGTACTTC	CASSPSGQGFLYEQYF	.	TRBV28	TRBD1	TRBJ2-7
TGTGCCAGCAGCTTAGCGCGTTCAGGAGCATACGAGCAGTACTTC	CASSLARSGAYEQYF	.	TRBV7-6	.	TRBJ2-7
TGTGCTAGTGGTCCCGGACAGGGTAGCACAGATACGCAGTATTTT	CASGPGQGSTDTQYF	.	TRBV12-5	TRBD1	TRBJ2-3